A single sample gave rise to the 3 T cell receptor beta chains below, sequenced in a study of CD8 T cells in Susac syndrome. RNA in amounts of roughly 0.5 to 1 ug was reverse transcribed with random hexamers. TCRdb recomputed calls from the immunoSEQ multiplex PCR reads with MiXCR, one row per CDR3 protein. Of around 130,000 distinct CDR3 sequences listed, roughly 92% are singletons. Sequences were obtained from CD4+ T cells from PBMCs. The receptors stem from a human donor in good health.

The gene calls are TRBV9 and TRBJ2-7; 9 bases are shared with TRBD2. V was pared by 2 bases and J by 9 bases, with 15 bases of the junction left unmatched. Germline V lookup: CDR1 SGDLS, CDR2 YYNGEE. The CDR3 loop spans 16 amino acids. The CDR3 sequence: CASSVGGRALREPQYF. The CDR3 DNA reads as TGTGCCAGCAGCGTTGGCGGGAGGGCCCTTCGGGAACCGCAGTACTTC.

The chain carries TRBV7-6 and TRBJ2-3, with 11 bases identical to TRBD2. Per germline, CDR1 SGHVS and CDR2 FNYEAQ. J lost 4 bases, V lost 5 bases, and 5 bases had no gene match. The length of the CDR3 is 15 residues. The CDR3 DNA reads TGTGCCAGCAGCCTTACTAGCGGGAGCGCAGATACGCAGTATTTT. Translation: CASSLTSGSADTQYF.

The V gene is TRBV27, the J gene TRBJ1-6, with D unclear. The CDR3 totals 15 residues. V dropped 6 bases and J dropped 0 bases, with 9 bases sitting between them. Germline CDR1 MNHEY, CDR2 SMNVEV (reference sequence). CDR3 amino acids: CASRLAGSYNSPLHF. CDR3 DNA sequence: TGTGCCAGCAGACTCGCGGGCTCCTATAATTCACCCCTCCACTTT.